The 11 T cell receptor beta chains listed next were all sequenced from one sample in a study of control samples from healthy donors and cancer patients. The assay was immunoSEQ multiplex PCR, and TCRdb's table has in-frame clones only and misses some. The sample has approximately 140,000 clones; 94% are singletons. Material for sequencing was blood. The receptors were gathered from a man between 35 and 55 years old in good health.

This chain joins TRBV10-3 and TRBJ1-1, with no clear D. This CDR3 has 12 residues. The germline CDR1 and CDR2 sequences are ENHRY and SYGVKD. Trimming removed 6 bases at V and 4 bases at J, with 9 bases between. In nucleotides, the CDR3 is TGTGCCATCAGGGGCGGGAGCACTGAAGCTTTCTTT. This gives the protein CAIRGGSTEAFF.

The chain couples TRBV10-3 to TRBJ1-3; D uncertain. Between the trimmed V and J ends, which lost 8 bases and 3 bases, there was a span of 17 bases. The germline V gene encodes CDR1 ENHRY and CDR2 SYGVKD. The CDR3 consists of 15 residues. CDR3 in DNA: TGTGCCATCGAATCCAATGTAGTTAGTGGAAACACCATATATTTT. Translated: CAIESNVVSGNTIYF.

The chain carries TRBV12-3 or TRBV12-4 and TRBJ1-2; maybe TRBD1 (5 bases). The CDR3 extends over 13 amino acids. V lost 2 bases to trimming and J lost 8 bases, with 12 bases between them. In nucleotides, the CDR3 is TGTGCCAGCAGTTTAAAGGCAGGGAGAGGCTACACCTTC. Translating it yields CASSLKAGRGYTF.

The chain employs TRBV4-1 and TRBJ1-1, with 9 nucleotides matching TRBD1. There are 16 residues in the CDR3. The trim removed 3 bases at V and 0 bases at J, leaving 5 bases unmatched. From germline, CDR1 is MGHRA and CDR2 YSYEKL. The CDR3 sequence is CASSHRQGVMNTEAFF. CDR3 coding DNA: TGCGCCAGCAGCCACCGACAGGGGGTCATGAACACTGAAGCTTTCTTT.

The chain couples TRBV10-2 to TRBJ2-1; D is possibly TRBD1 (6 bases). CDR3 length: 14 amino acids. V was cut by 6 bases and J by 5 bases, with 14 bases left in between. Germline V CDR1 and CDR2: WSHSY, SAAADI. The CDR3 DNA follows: TGCGCCAGCAGGAATCCAGGGGAGAACAATGAGCAGTTCTTC. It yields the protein CASRNPGENNEQFF.

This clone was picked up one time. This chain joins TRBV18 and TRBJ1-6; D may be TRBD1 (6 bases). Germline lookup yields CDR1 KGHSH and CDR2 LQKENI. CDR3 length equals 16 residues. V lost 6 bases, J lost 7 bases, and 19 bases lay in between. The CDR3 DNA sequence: TGTGCCAGCTCTCAATTGGGGGGGCAGCGAAATTCACCCCTCCACTTT. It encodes CASSQLGGQRNSPLHF. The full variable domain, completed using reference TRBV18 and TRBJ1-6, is NAGVMQNPRHLVRRRGQEARLRCSPMKGHSHVYWYRQLPEEGLKFMVYLQKENIIDESGMPKERFSAEFPKEGPSILRIQQVVRGDSAAYFCASSQLGGQRNSPLHFGNGTRLTVT.

CDR3 in DNA: TGTGCCAGCAGCCATGACTACGACGAGCAGTACTTC. The encoded protein is CASSHDYDEQYF. V and J are TRBV6-2 or TRBV6-3 and TRBJ2-7, with TRBD2 as a possible D gene (5 bases). The germline V gene encodes CDR1 MNHEY and CDR2 SVGEGT. The CDR3 runs 12 residues. Trimming left V 6 bases short and J 5 bases short, with 11 bases between.

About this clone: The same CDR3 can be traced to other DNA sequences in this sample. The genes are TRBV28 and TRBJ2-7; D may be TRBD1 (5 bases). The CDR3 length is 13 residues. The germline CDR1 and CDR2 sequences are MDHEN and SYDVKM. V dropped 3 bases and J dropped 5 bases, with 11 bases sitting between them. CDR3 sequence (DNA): TGTGCCAGCAGTTTGGGTCAAGGGGACGAGCAGTACTTC. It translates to CASSLGQGDEQYF.

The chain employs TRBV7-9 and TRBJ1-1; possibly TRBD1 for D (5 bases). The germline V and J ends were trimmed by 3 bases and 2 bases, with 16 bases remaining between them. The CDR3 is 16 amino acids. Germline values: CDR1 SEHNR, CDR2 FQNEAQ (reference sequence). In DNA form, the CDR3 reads TGTGCCAGCAGCTTGAAAGGGACGGGACTAAACACTGAAGCTTTCTTT. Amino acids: CASSLKGTGLNTEAFF.

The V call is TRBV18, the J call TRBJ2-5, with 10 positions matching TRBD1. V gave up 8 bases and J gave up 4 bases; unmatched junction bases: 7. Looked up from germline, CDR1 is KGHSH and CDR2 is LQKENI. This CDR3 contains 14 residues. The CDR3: CASAKTGGAETQYF. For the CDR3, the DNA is TGTGCCAGCGCCAAGACAGGGGGCGCAGAGACCCAGTACTTC.

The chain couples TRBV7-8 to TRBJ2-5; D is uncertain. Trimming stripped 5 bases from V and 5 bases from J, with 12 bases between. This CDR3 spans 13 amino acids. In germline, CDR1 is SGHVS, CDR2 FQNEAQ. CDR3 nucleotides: TGTGCCAGCAGCACAAAGAACTGGGAGACCCAGTACTTC. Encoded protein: CASSTKNWETQYF.